The sequence of this T cell receptor (beta chain) was determined in a study of T cell responses to AZD1222 COVID-19 vaccine. Study-wide results and limits: Among the donors, most were white British and more were female, and clonal diversity was possibly underestimated. The peak T cell response came first, and repertoires were sampled only after it. Recipients of two AZD1222 doses showed rising Spike-specific TCR breadth and depth.

Assay: immunoSEQ multiplex PCR; the TCRdb copy retains only in-frame clones and omits some. The table has roughly 100,000 clones, about 89% seen once. Concerning this clone: Antigen unknown.

The TCR was taken from an adult who received the MenACWY meningococcal vaccine as a control. The sequencing used peripheral blood, collected 28 days after the second dose of the MenACWY control vaccine.

The CDR3 DNA sequence: TGTGCCAGCACCCAGGTTTGGGAGGGGGGATACGAGCAGTACTTC. This sequence encodes CASTQVWEGGYEQYF. This chain links TRBV6-5 with TRBJ2-7; TRBD2 might be the D (7 bases). There are 15 residues in the CDR3. Trimming removed 7 bases at V and 4 bases at J, with 20 bases between. Per germline, CDR1 MNHEY and CDR2 SVGAGI.